The next 13 T cell receptor beta chains were all read from a single sample in a study of graft-versus-host responses after intestinal transplantation. Graft-derived tissue was subjected to processing to liberate intraepithelial and lamina propria lymphocytes. Using immunoSEQ multiplex PCR, the repertoire was profiled, and TCRdb retains in-frame clones only, with some absent. The data hold tens of thousands of clones, with around four fifths observed a single time. Here the sequenced sample was ileum tissue, taken 98 days after intestinal transplantation. Receptors were obtained from a human patient who received an intestinal transplant, so some T cells may come from the graft donor.

The chain carries TRBV19 and TRBJ2-3, with D tentatively TRBD1 (5 bases). The germline V and J ends were trimmed by 7 bases and 4 bases, with 18 bases remaining between them. The CDR3 has 15 amino acids. CDR1 and CDR2 from the germline V gene are LNHDA and SQIVND (reference sequence). CDR3 in amino acids: CASTPGSRGSDTQYF. The CDR3 nucleotides are TGTGCCAGTACCCCCGGCTCTAGGGGTTCAGATACGCAGTATTTT.

V is TRBV2 and J is TRBJ1-1; 7 nucleotides agree with TRBD1. Germline values: CDR1 SNHLY, CDR2 FYNNEI. The V and J ends lost 6 bases and 0 bases, in that order; junction bases with no gene match: 7. There are 15 residues in the CDR3. Here the CDR3 DNA reads TGTGCCAGCAGCCGACAGGGCTCCATGAACACTGAAGCTTTCTTT. Its protein is CASSRQGSMNTEAFF.

V gene TRBV4-1 combines with J gene TRBJ1-2; weak D call: TRBD1 (5 bases). Per germline, CDR1 MGHRA and CDR2 YSYEKL. V shed 0 bases and J shed 1 base, with 9 bases lying between them. This CDR3 region has 15 residues. The CDR3 protein is CASSQEAGSNYGYTF. The DNA for the CDR3 is TGCGCCAGCAGCCAAGAAGCAGGGAGTAACTATGGCTACACCTTC.

V gene TRBV6-1 combines with J gene TRBJ1-2; 7 nucleotides agree with TRBD1. The CDR3 contains 13 residues. The V gene's germline CDR1 is MNHNS and CDR2 SASEGT. Trimming cost V 6 bases and J 5 bases; bases outside gene matches: 6. The DNA for the CDR3 is TGTGCCAGCAGAGGGGACAGCCGGTATGGCTACACCTTC. Its translation is CASRGDSRYGYTF.

CDR3 nucleotide sequence: TGCGCCAGCAGGGGACTCGAGCCAGATACGCAGTATTTT. It is translated as CASRGLEPDTQYF. The rearrangement joins TRBV10-2 to TRBJ2-3; TRBD2 might be the D (6 bases). The CDR3 runs 13 residues. Germline V gives CDR1 WSHSY, CDR2 SAAADI. Trimming pared 6 bases from V and 4 bases from J, leaving 11 bases between.

The rearrangement links TRBV5-6 to TRBJ1-1; D possibly corresponds to TRBD1 (5 bases). CDR3 length: 17 amino acids. V gave up 0 bases and J gave up 0 bases, with 15 bases separating them. In germline, CDR1 is SGHDT, CDR2 YYEEEE. CDR3 in DNA: TGTGCCAGCAGCTTGGAGGACAAAATTTTGGTGAACACTGAAGCTTTCTTT. Its translation: CASSLEDKILVNTEAFF.

The chain is built from TRBV4-1 and TRBJ2-5, with 8 bases fitting TRBD1. V trimming: 4 bases; J trimming: 2 bases; junction bases outside the gene matches: 6. The CDR3 loop spans 15 amino acids. CDR1 is MGHRA, CDR2 YSYEKL, per germline. CDR3 nucleotides: TGCGCCAGCAGCCCCGGGACAGGTACTCAAGAGACCCAGTACTTC. Protein: CASSPGTGTQETQYF.

J is TRBJ2-1 and V is TRBV19, with D maybe TRBD2 (6 bases). The CDR3 totals 14 residues. Trimming took off 5 bases at V and 7 bases at J, with 15 bases between the two ends. Germline V gene lookup returns CDR1 LNHDA and CDR2 SQIVND (reference sequence). The CDR3 bases are TGTGCCAGTAGTCCGGCCGGGACTTCTAATGAGCAGTTCTTC. Amino acids: CASSPAGTSNEQFF.

The rearrangement uses TRBV5-1 and TRBJ2-7; the D gene is possibly TRBD1 (5 bases). The germline V gene has CDR1 SGHRS and CDR2 YFSETQ. The CDR3 is made up of 15 amino acids. V was pared by 0 bases and J by 2 bases, with 12 bases between. Here the CDR3 reads CASSLGWGDTYEQYF. The CDR3 nucleotides are TGCGCCAGCAGCTTGGGGTGGGGCGATACCTACGAGCAGTACTTC.

The rearrangement links TRBV7-2 to TRBJ1-2; 11 bases are a match to TRBD1. Germline-derived CDR1 and CDR2 are SGHTA and FQGNSA. V was clipped by 3 bases and J by 3 bases; unmatched bases: 0. The CDR3 is 14 amino acids. The DNA of the CDR3 is TGTGCCAGCAGCTTGGGACAGGGGGACTATGGCTACACCTTC. Amino acids: CASSLGQGDYGYTF.

The CDR3 reads CASSLGRGQRGETDTQYF. CDR3 nucleotides: TGCGCCAGCAGCTTGGGGAGAGGACAGCGGGGGGAAACAGATACGCAGTATTTT. This chain joins TRBV5-1 and TRBJ2-3; TRBD2 matches at 9 bases. Germline CDR1 reads SGHRS; CDR2 reads YFSETQ. The CDR3 runs to 18 residues. The junction had 11 bases not matched to a gene; V was cut back by 0 bases and J by 3 bases. The full variable domain, with the rest looked up from reference TRBV5-1 and TRBJ2-3, is KAGVTQTPRYLIKTRGQQVTLSCSPISGHRSVSWYQQTPGQGLQFLFEYFSETQRNKGNFPGRFSGRQFSNSRSEMNVSTLELGDSALYLCASSLGRGQRGETDTQYFGPGTRLTVL.

The chain links TRBV5-6 to TRBJ2-6; weak D call: TRBD1 (7 bases). CDR3 length: 18 amino acids. Germline CDR1 SGHDT, CDR2 YYEEEE. V lost 2 bases to trimming and J lost 0 bases, with 15 bases between them. The CDR3 DNA follows: TGTGCCAGCAGCTTACTAACAGGGGACTTCTCTGGGGCCAACGTCCTGACTTTC. It yields the protein CASSLLTGDFSGANVLTF.

The chain joins TRBV7-6 to TRBJ1-5; possibly TRBD1 for D (6 bases). In germline, CDR1 is SGHVS, CDR2 FNYEAQ. The CDR3 has 16 amino acids. V lost 0 bases, J lost 1 base, and 10 bases lay in between. The CDR3 sequence is CASSLAGGLSNQPQHF. The CDR3 DNA follows: TGTGCCAGCAGCTTAGCCGGGGGGCTGAGCAATCAGCCCCAGCATTTT.